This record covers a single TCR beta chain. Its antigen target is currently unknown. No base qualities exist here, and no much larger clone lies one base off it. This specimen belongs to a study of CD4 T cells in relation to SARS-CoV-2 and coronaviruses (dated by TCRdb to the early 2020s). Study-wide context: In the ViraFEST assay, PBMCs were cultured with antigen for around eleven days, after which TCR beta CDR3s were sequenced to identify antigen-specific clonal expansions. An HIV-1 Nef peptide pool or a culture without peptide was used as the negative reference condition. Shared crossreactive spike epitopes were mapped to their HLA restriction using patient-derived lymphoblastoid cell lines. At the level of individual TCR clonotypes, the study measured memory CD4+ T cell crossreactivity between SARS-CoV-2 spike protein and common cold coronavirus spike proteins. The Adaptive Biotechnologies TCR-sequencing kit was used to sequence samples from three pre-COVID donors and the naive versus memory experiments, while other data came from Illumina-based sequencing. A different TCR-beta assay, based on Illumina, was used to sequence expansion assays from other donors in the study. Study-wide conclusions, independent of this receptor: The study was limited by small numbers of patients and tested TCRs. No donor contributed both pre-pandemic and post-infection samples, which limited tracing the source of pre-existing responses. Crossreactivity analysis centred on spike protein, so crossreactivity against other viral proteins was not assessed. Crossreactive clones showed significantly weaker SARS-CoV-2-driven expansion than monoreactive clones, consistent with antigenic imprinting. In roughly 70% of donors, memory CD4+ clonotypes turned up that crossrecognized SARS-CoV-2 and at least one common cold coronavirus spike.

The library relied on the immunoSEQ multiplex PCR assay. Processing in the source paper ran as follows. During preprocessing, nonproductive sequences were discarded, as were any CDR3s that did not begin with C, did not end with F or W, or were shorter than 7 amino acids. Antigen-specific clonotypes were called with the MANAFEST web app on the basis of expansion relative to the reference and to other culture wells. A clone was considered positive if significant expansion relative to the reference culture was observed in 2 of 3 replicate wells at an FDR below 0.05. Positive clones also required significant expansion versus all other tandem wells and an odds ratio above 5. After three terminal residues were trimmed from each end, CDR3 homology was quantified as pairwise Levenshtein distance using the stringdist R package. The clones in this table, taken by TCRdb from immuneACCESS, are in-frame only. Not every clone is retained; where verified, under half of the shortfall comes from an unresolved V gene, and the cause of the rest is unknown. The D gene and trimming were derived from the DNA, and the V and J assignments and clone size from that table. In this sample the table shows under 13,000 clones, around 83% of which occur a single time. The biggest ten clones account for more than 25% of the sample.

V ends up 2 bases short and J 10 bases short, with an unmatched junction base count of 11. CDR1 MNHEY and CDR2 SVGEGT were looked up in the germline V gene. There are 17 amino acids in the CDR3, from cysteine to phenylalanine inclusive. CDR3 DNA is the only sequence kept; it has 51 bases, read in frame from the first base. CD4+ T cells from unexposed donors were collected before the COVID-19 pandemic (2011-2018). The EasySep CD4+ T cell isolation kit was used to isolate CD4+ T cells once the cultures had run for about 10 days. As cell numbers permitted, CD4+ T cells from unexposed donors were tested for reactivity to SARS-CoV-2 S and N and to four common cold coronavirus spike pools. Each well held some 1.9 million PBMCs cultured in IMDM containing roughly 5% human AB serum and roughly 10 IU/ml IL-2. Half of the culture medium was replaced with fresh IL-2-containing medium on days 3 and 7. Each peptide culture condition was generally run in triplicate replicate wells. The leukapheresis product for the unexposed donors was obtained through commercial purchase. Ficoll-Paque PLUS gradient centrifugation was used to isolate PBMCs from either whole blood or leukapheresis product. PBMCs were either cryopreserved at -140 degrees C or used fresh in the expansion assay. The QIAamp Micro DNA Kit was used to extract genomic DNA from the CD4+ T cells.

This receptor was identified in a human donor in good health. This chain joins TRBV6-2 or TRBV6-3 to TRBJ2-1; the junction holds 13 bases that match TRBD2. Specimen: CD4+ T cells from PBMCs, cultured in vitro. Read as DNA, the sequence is TGTGCCAGCAGTTACCGACTGACTAGCGGGAGGCCCCAGGAGCAGTTCTTC. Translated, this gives CASSYRLTSGRPQEQFF.